Each of the 6 T cell receptor beta chains below was sequenced from the same sample in a study of T cells in Graves' hyperthyroidism and ophthalmopathy. The TCR beta CDR3 regions underwent amplification using RNA transcripts as the source. A set of HTBI primers served as the primers for a first-round RT-PCR of the TCR CDR3. TCRdb independently ran MiXCR on the multiplex PCR reads; one entry per CDR3 protein. This table holds around 300,000 distinct CDR3 sequences, around a fifth found once. Material for sequencing was blood. The receptors here all came from a man aged 50 or older with Graves' ophthalmopathy.

Many counts were recorded for this clonotype. The chain has TRBV12-3 or TRBV12-4 and TRBJ1-1; no firm D call. The ends were cut back, 1 base at V and 6 bases at J, with 6 bases in the middle. The CDR3 covers 12 residues. CDR3 bases: TGTGCCAGCAGTTTAGGGATAGCTGAAGCTTTCTTT. This gives the protein CASSLGIAEAFF.

This clonotype was recorded many times. The chain combines TRBV6-5 with TRBJ2-3; D may be TRBD2 (6 bases). The length of the CDR3 is 16 residues. Germline CDR1 and CDR2: MNHEY and SVGAGI. Trimming removed 1 base from V and 1 base from J, with 12 bases in between. DNA for the CDR3: TGTGCCAGCAGTTACTTCAGCGGGCCCGGCACAGATACGCAGTATTTT. Its translation is CASSYFSGPGTDTQYF.

In its sample, this clonotype was seen many times. The J gene is TRBJ1-6, the V gene TRBV11-2; TRBD1 matches at 7 bases. V was pared by 5 bases and J by 8 bases, with 6 bases of the junction left unmatched. The CDR3 is 14 residues long. The germline gives CDR1 SGHAT, CDR2 FQNNGV. The chain's CDR3 is CASSPTGVDSPLHF. The CDR3 nucleotides read TGTGCCAGCAGCCCAACAGGGGTAGATTCACCCCTCCACTTT. The entire variable domain, with the rest obtained from reference TRBV11-2 and TRBJ1-6, is as follows: EAGVAQSPRYKIIEKRQSVAFWCNPISGHATLYWYQQILGQGPKLLIQFQNNGVVDDSQLPKDRFSAERLKGVDSTLKIQPAKLEDSAVYLCASSPTGVDSPLHFGNGTRLTVT.

As concerns this clonotype: A single base separates this from a much larger clone, so it may be a read error. J is TRBJ1-3 and V is TRBV11-2; D ambiguous. CDR1 and CDR2 (germline): SGHAT, FQNNGV. The CDR3 has 15 residues. This chain's CDR3 is CASSLSEASGNAIYF. The CDR3 DNA reads as TGTGCCAGCAGCTTATCGGAGGCCTCTGGAAACGCCATATATTTT. Using reference TRBV11-2 and TRBJ1-3 for the parts outside the CDR3, the full variable domain is EAGVAQSPRYKIIEKRQSVAFWCNPISGHATLYWYQQILGQGPKLLIQFQNNGVVDDSQLPKDRFSAERLKGVDSTLKIQPAKLEDSAVYLCASSLSEASGNAIYFGEGSWLTVV.

The rearrangement links TRBV30 to TRBJ1-5; 9 nucleotides agree with TRBD1. Trimming removed 3 bases from V and 2 bases from J; junction bases left unmatched: 5. The CDR3 covers 15 residues. Germline CDR1 and CDR2: GTSNPN and SVGIG (reference sequence). CDR3 sequence: CAWRSGTGRNQPQHF. CDR3 bases: TGTGCCTGGAGGTCCGGGACAGGGCGCAATCAGCCCCAGCATTTT.

The chain combines TRBV20-1 with TRBJ2-3; TRBD1 agrees at 9 bases. J was trimmed by 1 base and V by 6 bases; bases with no gene match: 5. Germline V gives CDR1 DFQATT, CDR2 SNEGSKA (reference sequence). This CDR3 is 14 amino acids long. CDR3 sequence (DNA): TGCAGTGCAGATCGGACAGGGGGCACAGATACGCAGTATTTT. This encodes CSADRTGGTDTQYF.